This T cell receptor (beta chain) comes out of a study of T cells in Graves' hyperthyroidism and ophthalmopathy. What was amplified from RNA transcripts were TCR beta CDR3 regions. The study used the HTBI primer set for a first-round RT-PCR of the TCR CDR3. Each CDR3 protein gets one entry after TCRdb re-called the multiplex PCR reads with MiXCR. There are fewer than 550,000 distinct CDR3 sequences in the sample; roughly 25% occur only once, and about 11% lies in the top ten. A few counts support this clonotype. One junction end disagrees with the germline gene, perhaps due to a read error. The TCR was taken from a woman aged 25 to 39 with Graves' ophthalmopathy. The specimen sequenced was blood.

The chain's CDR3 is CASSPRTVGNYGYTF. The CDR3 DNA is TGTGCCAGCAGCCCTCGGACAGTGGGAAACTATGGTTACACCTTC. The rearrangement joins TRBV5-5 to TRBJ1-2, with D perhaps matching TRBD1 (6 bases). The CDR3 loop spans 15 amino acids. Germline loops: CDR1 SGHKS, CDR2 YYEKEE (reference sequence).